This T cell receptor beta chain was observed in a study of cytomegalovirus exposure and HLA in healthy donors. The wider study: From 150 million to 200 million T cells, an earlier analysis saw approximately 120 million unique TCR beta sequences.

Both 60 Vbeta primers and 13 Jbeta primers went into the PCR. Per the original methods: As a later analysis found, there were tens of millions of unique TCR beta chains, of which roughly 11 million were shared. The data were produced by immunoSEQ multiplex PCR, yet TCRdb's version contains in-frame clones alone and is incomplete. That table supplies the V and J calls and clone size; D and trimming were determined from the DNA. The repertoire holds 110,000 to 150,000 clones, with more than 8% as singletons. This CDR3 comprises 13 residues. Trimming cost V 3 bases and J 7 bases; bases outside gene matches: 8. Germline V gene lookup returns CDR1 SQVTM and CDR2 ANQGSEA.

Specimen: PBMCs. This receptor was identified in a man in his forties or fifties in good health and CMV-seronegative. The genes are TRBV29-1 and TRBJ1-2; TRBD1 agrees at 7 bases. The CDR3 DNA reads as TGCAGCGTTGATGTGGGACAGAGGAGTGGCTACACCTTC. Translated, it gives CSVDVGQRSGYTF.